Shown below are 28 T cell receptor beta chains from a single sample sequenced in a study of technical replicates of blood from a handful of donors. Here immunoSEQ multiplex PCR was the method, and the copy in TCRdb shows in-frame clones only, minus some. The sample includes about 76,000 clones, around 86% of them seen just once. Specimen: PBMCs. The source of these receptors is a human donor in good health. Some clones in this sample may be carry-over from other donors' samples.

This sequence joins TRBV5-1 and TRBJ2-7; D may be TRBD2 (5 bases). Germline lookup yields CDR1 SGHRS and CDR2 YFSETQ. The CDR3 is made up of 12 amino acids. Between the trimmed V and J ends, which lost 9 bases and 2 bases, there was a span of 12 bases. The CDR3 nucleotides are TGCGCCACCCGGGGAGACACCTACGAGCAGTACTTC. This sequence encodes CATRGDTYEQYF.

The chain uses TRBV4-2 and TRBJ2-5; TRBD2 matches 8 bases. CDR1 is LGHNA, CDR2 YNFKEQ, per germline. V lost 0 bases and J lost 5; bases outside the gene matches: 11. This CDR3 spans 17 amino acids. The CDR3 bases are TGTGCCAGCAGCCAAGAAGGGGGGCGGGAGGCGGGGGAGACCCAGTACTTC. It encodes CASSQEGGREAGETQYF.

The gene calls are TRBV5-1 and TRBJ2-5, with D perhaps matching TRBD2 (5 bases). This CDR3 spans 16 amino acids. The germline V and J ends were trimmed by 4 bases and 3 bases, with 19 bases remaining between them. CDR1 and CDR2 from the germline V gene are SGHRS and YFSETQ. The CDR3 loop is CASSPRGVTDKETQYF. In DNA form, the CDR3 reads TGCGCCAGCAGCCCCCGGGGTGTTACTGATAAAGAGACCCAGTACTTC.

This chain links TRBV10-2 with TRBJ1-1; possibly TRBD1 for D (5 bases). The CDR3 spans 13 residues. With 6 bases removed from V and 1 base from J, the gap between germline ends came to 9 bases. Per germline, CDR1 WSHSY and CDR2 SAAADI. CDR3 amino acids: CASRLTGNTEAFF. CDR3 sequence (DNA): TGCGCCAGCAGGCTCACAGGGAACACTGAAGCTTTCTTT.

The chain combines TRBV7-3 with TRBJ1-1, with a possible D match to TRBD1 (5 bases). CDR1 and CDR2 from the germline V gene are SGHTA and FQGTGA. The CDR3 runs 14 residues. Between the trimmed V and J ends, which lost 6 bases and 1 base, there was a span of 12 bases. The CDR3 nucleotides read TGTGCCAGCAGACAAGGGGCCGCGAACACTGAAGCTTTCTTT. Translated: CASRQGAANTEAFF.

V gene TRBV4-3 combines with J gene TRBJ2-1, with a weak D call TRBD1 (6 bases). Per the germline V gene, CDR1 is LGHNA and CDR2 is YSLEER. This CDR3 comprises 14 residues. V gave up 5 bases and J gave up 5 bases, with 13 bases separating them. The CDR3 DNA reads as TGCGCCAGCAGCTCCCGGCAGGGGCACAATGAGCAGTTCTTC. Translating it yields CASSSRQGHNEQFF.

The V and J genes are TRBV7-9 and TRBJ1-1; unclear D gene. The CDR3 extends over 13 amino acids. The V and J ends lost 5 bases and 2 bases respectively, with 9 bases between them. Germline-derived CDR1 and CDR2 are SEHNR and FQNEAQ (reference sequence). The DNA of the CDR3 is TGTGCCAGCAGCCGAGCGGGTAACACTGAAGCTTTCTTT. Translated, it gives CASSRAGNTEAFF.

The chain couples TRBV18 to TRBJ1-1, with D maybe TRBD1 (6 bases). The germline V gene has CDR1 KGHSH and CDR2 LQKENI. V lost 6 bases, J lost 0 bases, and 11 bases lay in between. CDR3 size: 14 residues. This CDR3 reads CASSPGQLNTEAFF. CDR3 DNA sequence: TGTGCCAGCTCGCCCGGACAGTTGAACACTGAAGCTTTCTTT.

The rearrangement links TRBV5-6 to TRBJ1-5; 11 bases agree with TRBD1. Germline CDR1 reads SGHDT; CDR2 reads YYEEEE. Trimming removed 2 bases from V and 8 bases from J; junction bases left unmatched: 3. CDR3 size: 14 residues. The CDR3 reads CASSLWTGGEPQHF. CDR3 DNA: TGTGCCAGCAGCTTATGGACAGGGGGCGAGCCCCAGCATTTT.

The CDR3 DNA reads as TGTGCCAGCAGTTCTAGCGGGAGAAACAATGAGCAGTTCTTC. This codes for CASSSSGRNNEQFF. The chain couples TRBV6-1 to TRBJ2-1; 10 bases are shared with TRBD2. The V gene's germline CDR1 is MNHNS and CDR2 SASEGT. The CDR3 has 14 residues. Germline trimming cut 5 bases from V and 5 bases from J; bases unmatched to any gene: 3.

The chain is built from TRBV5-1 and TRBJ2-7, with TRBD1 as a possible D gene (6 bases). This CDR3 has 13 residues. V shed 5 bases and J shed 0 bases, with 9 bases lying between them. Per germline, CDR1 SGHRS and CDR2 YFSETQ. The CDR3 here is CASRWTVSYEQYF. The CDR3 nucleotides are TGCGCCAGCAGGTGGACAGTCTCCTACGAGCAGTACTTC.

The gene calls are TRBV30 and TRBJ1-2; D gene ambiguous. The V and J ends lost 5 bases and 12 bases respectively, with 10 bases between them. The CDR3 runs 9 residues. Germline lookup yields CDR1 GTSNPN and CDR2 SVGIG (reference sequence). The CDR3, as DNA: TGTGCCTGGGATACCGGGAACACCTTC. Protein product: CAWDTGNTF.

The CDR3 here is CASSYSREPTYEQYF. CDR3 in DNA: TGTGCCAGCAGTTACTCGCGGGAGCCCACCTACGAGCAGTACTTC. The genes are TRBV6-5 and TRBJ2-7; TRBD2 matches 7 bases. Per the germline V gene, CDR1 is MNHEY and CDR2 is SVGAGI. V lost 0 bases, J lost 2 bases, and 4 bases stayed unmatched. This CDR3 contains 15 residues.

This chain connects TRBV7-3 to TRBJ2-1; 7 bases agree with TRBD2. The CDR3 is made up of 15 amino acids. J was trimmed by 6 bases and V by 0 bases; bases with no gene match: 5. The germline gives CDR1 SGHTA, CDR2 FQGTGA. CDR3 nucleotides: TGTGCCAGCAGCTTAACTAGCGGGCTTTCCAATGAGCAGTTCTTC. Residues: CASSLTSGLSNEQFF.

This clone was recorded only once. The rearrangement uses TRBV7-9 and TRBJ1-6, with TRBD1 matching 10 bases. The CDR3 extends over 18 amino acids. CDR1 and CDR2 from the germline V gene are SEHNR and FQNEAQ (reference sequence). V trimming: 1 base; J trimming: 0 bases; junction bases outside the gene matches: 3. The CDR3 DNA reads TGTGCCAGCAGCTTAGTCGGACAGGGGGGCTCCTATAATTCACCCCTCCACTTT. It yields the protein CASSLVGQGGSYNSPLHF.

The chain has TRBV5-5 and TRBJ1-6, with unresolved D. This CDR3 is 14 amino acids long. The V and J ends lost 6 bases and 6 bases respectively, with 13 bases between them. CDR1 and CDR2 from the germline V gene are SGHKS and YYEKEE (reference sequence). The CDR3 DNA reads TGTGCCAGCAAGAAGGTGGAGGGTAATTCACCCCTCCACTTT. Translated: CASKKVEGNSPLHF.

The chain couples TRBV7-6 to TRBJ1-4; weak D call: TRBD1 (5 bases). Germline V lookup: CDR1 SGHVS, CDR2 FNYEAQ. The CDR3 has 13 amino acids. The ends were cut back, 5 bases at V and 7 bases at J, with 11 bases in the middle. The CDR3 DNA reads as TGTGCCAGCAGCCGGGACTCAGTTGAAAAACTGTTTTTT. It codes for CASSRDSVEKLFF.

Points on this clone: A junction boundary mismatches the germline segment, possibly from a read error. The V and J genes are TRBV7-8 and TRBJ2-7; 10 bases align to TRBD2. In germline, CDR1 is SGHVS, CDR2 FQNEAQ. The CDR3 extends over 15 amino acids. The CDR3 is CASSVAGGQPYEQYF. In DNA form, the CDR3 reads TGTGCCAGCAGCGTAGCGGGAGGCCAACCCTACGAGCAGTACTTC.

This chain connects TRBV7-6 to TRBJ2-6; D is perhaps TRBD2 (6 bases). V gave up 1 base and J gave up 4 bases, with 17 bases separating them. Germline CDR1 and CDR2: SGHVS and FNYEAQ. The CDR3 has 18 amino acids. CDR3 sequence (DNA): TGTGCCAGCAGCTTAGAGGGACTGCAATTAACCGGGGCCAACGTCCTGACTTTC. It encodes CASSLEGLQLTGANVLTF.

V and J are TRBV25-1 and TRBJ2-1, with a possible D match to TRBD2 (5 bases). V dropped 4 bases and J dropped 10 bases, with 11 bases sitting between them. The V gene's germline CDR1 is MGHDK and CDR2 SYGVNS. This CDR3 region has 12 residues. CDR3 loop: CASSARTEEQFF. The CDR3 region has the DNA TGTGCCAGCAGTGCGCGGACTGAAGAGCAGTTCTTC.

The CDR3, as DNA: TGTGCCAGCAGCCCTGCTAGCGGGCCCACGTATAAGCAGTTCTTC. Translated: CASSPASGPTYKQFF. The rearrangement links TRBV7-9 to TRBJ2-1; 8 positions match TRBD2. Germline lookup yields CDR1 SEHNR and CDR2 FQNEAQ (reference sequence). V dropped 5 bases and J dropped 11; count of bases not matched to a gene: 14. The CDR3 consists of 15 residues. Filled out from reference TRBV7-9 and TRBJ2-1, the complete variable domain reads DTGVSQNPRHKITKRGQNVTFRCDPISEHNRLYWYRQTLGQGPEFLTYFQNEAQLEKSRLLSDRFSAERPKGSFSTLEIQRTEQGDSAMYLCASSPASGPTYKQFFGPGTRLTVL.

This chain links TRBV7-3 with TRBJ2-1; maybe TRBD2 (6 bases). Trimming took off 0 bases at V and 1 base at J, with 13 bases between the two ends. The CDR3 runs to 17 residues. Germline V CDR1 and CDR2: SGHTA, FQGTGA. DNA for the CDR3: TGTGCCAGCAGCTTAACACCTAGCGAGGGATCCTACAATGAGCAGTTCTTC. Protein: CASSLTPSEGSYNEQFF.

The CDR3 DNA is TGTGCCAGCAGCCAGGAGACAGGGACTGAAGCTTTCTTT. This gives the protein CASSQETGTEAFF. This chain joins TRBV7-9 and TRBJ1-1, with 7 bases lining up with TRBD1. This CDR3 spans 13 amino acids. Germline trimming cut 5 bases from V and 5 bases from J; bases unmatched to any gene: 5. Germline CDR1 is SEHNR and CDR2 is FQNEAQ (reference sequence).

CDR3: CASRSTGTEAFF. The CDR3 DNA reads as TGTGCCAGCAGATCGACAGGGACTGAAGCTTTCTTT. The rearrangement links TRBV7-9 to TRBJ1-1, with 7 positions matching TRBD1. Germline CDR1 and CDR2: SEHNR and FQNEAQ (reference sequence). The CDR3 runs 12 residues. The V segment lost 6 bases and the J segment 5 bases; nucleotides outside the gene matches: 3.

The chain recombines TRBV21-1 with TRBJ1-5; the D segment call TRBD1 is taken from the table without a DNA check. TRBV21-1 is reported as a pseudogene. The CDR3 has 17 residues. As DNA, the CDR3 is TGTGCCAGCAGCAAAGGGGACAGGGGAAATAGCAATCAGCCCCAGCATTTT. As protein: CASSKGDRGNSNQPQHF.

This sequence joins TRBV2 and TRBJ2-4; 10 bases match TRBD1. The V gene's germline CDR1 is SNHLY and CDR2 FYNNEI. This CDR3 is built from 14 residues. V gave up 6 bases and J gave up 7 bases; unmatched junction bases: 6. CDR3 sequence reads: CASSGTGVLNIQYF. CDR3 nucleotides: TGTGCCAGCAGCGGGACAGGGGTTCTGAACATTCAGTACTTC. Full variable domain (missing parts from reference TRBV2 and TRBJ2-4): EPEVTQTPSHQVTQMGQEVILRCVPISNHLYFYWYRQILGQKVEFLVSFYNNEISEKSEIFDDQFSVERPDGSNFTLKIRSTKLEDSAMYFCASSGTGVLNIQYFGAGTRLSVL.

The V and J genes are TRBV27 and TRBJ1-5, with 10 bases matching TRBD1. Trimming took 4 bases from V and 7 from J; bases not matched to a gene: 4. This CDR3 has 14 residues. CDR1 is MNHEY and CDR2 is SMNVEV in the germline V gene (reference sequence). The CDR3 spells CASSSWTGGQPQHF. CDR3 DNA sequence: TGTGCCAGCAGTTCGTGGACAGGGGGACAGCCCCAGCATTTT.

The count of this clone is one. The rearrangement uses TRBV19 and TRBJ1-2, with 8 bases matching TRBD1. The CDR3 loop spans 13 amino acids. The germline gives CDR1 LNHDA, CDR2 SQIVND (reference sequence). V trimming: 4 bases; J trimming: 4 bases; junction bases outside the gene matches: 2. The CDR3 sequence: CASSTGQVYGYTF. The CDR3 bases are TGTGCCAGTAGTACGGGACAGGTCTATGGCTACACCTTC.